This is a list of T cell receptor beta chains from one sample in a study of blood T cell repertoires in COVID-19. Clones were sequenced by immunoSEQ multiplex PCR, and TCRdb holds only the in-frame ones, with some missing. The sample lists 300,000 to 450,000 clones; about 90% were seen once. Sequenced input: PBMCs or T cells enriched from blood (not recorded which). Source of these receptors: a man aged 35 to 55 in a cohort exposed to, infected with or recovered from COVID-19 (not recorded which). Both conserved end residues are part of each CDR3. D genes are given only for firm matches. Clone size, where shown, is once, few, many, or a class for clones that have expanded.

>TRBV7-9|NA|TRBD1|TRBJ1-1
TGTGCCAGCAGCGGGTGGACAGGGCTTAACACTGAAGCTTTCTTT
CASSGWTGLNTEAFF
>TRBV4-1|NA|NA|TRBJ1-6
TGCGCCAGCAGCTCCTATATTAATTCACCCCTCCACTTT
CASSSYINSPLHF
>TRBV5-1|NA|TRBD1|TRBJ2-1
TGCGCCAGCAGCATCGGGACAGGGGGTAATGAGCAGTTCTTC
CASSIGTGGNEQFF
>TRBV10-3|NA|TRBD1|TRBJ1-2
TGTGCCATCAGTGAGCAACTTTCGACAGGGACCTATGGCTACACCTTC
CAISEQLSTGTYGYTF
>TRBV9|NA|NA|TRBJ1-3
TGTGCCAGCAGCAGGGACACCCAGTCTGGAAACACCATATATTTT
CASSRDTQSGNTIYF
>TRBV19|NA|NA|TRBJ2-3
TGTGCCAGTAGTATACCAGGGTCCGAAACAGATACGCAGTATTTT
CASSIPGSETDTQYF
>TRBV2|NA|NA|TRBJ1-5
TGTGCCAGCAGTGGACAGGGCAATCAGCCCCAGCATTTT
CASSGQGNQPQHF
>TRBV6-5|NA|NA|TRBJ1-3
TGTGCCAGCAGATCCTCGGGGGGAAACACCATATATTTT
CASRSSGGNTIYF
>TRBV30|NA|TRBD1|TRBJ2-5
TGTGCCTGGAGTGGGACAGGTCAAGAGACCCAGTACTTC
CAWSGTGQETQYF
>TRBV5-1|few|NA|TRBJ2-2
TGCGCCAGCAGCTTCGGGGGGAACACCGGGGAGCTGTTTTTT
CASSFGGNTGELFF
>TRBV28|few|TRBD2|TRBJ2-2
TGTGCCAGCAGTTTAAGTAGCGGGAGCGCCGGGGAGCTGTTTTTT
CASSLSSGSAGELFF
>TRBV5-1|NA|TRBD1|TRBJ1-6
TGCGCCAGCAAACAGGGGAATTCACCCCTCCACTTT
CASKQGNSPLHF